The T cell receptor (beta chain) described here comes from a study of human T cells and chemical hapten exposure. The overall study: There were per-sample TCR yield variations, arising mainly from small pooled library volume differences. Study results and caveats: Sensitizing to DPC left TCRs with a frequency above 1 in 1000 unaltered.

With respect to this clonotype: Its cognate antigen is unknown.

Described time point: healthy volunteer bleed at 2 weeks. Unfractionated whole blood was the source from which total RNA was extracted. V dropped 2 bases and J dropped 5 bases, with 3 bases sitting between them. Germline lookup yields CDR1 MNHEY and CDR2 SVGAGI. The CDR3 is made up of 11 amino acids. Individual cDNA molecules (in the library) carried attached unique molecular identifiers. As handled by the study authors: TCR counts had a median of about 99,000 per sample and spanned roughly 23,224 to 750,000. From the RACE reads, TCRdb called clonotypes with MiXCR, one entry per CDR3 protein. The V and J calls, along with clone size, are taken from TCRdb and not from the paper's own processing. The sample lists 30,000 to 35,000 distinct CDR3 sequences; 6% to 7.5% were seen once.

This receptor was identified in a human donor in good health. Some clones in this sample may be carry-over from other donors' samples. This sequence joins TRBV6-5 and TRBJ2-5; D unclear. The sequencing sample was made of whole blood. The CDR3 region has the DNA TGTGCCAGCAGTTACATGGAGACCCAGTACTTC. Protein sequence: CASSYMETQYF.